One TCR beta chain is described in this entry. Antigen specificity is unknown. The data were obtained in a study of shared clonotypes between healthy human individuals. Turning to the study itself: The study enrolled two women and three men aged 18 to 49. CD4 naive and CD4 memory each took three plates per donor, while CD8 naive took two and CD8 memory one.

General study points: Compared with clonotypes that all four donors shared, non-shared clonotypes had lower generation probabilities. Sharing across several donors was seen in roughly 5.2% of naive CD4 clonotypes.

V lost 5 bases to trimming and J lost 4 bases; unmatched junction nucleotides: 7. Germline V gene data show CDR1 as LGHNT and CDR2 as FRNRAP. CDR3 length: 14 amino acids. This table comes from immunoSEQ multiplex PCR, and its TCRdb copy is limited to in-frame clones, with some not included. The table includes 2 million to 2.5 million clones, 85% to 95% detected once. The specimen was naive CD4+ T cells sorted from blood. Regarding subset: CD45RA+ positively selected. The sequence derives from a man between 18 and 29 years old in good health. The V call is TRBV12-5, the J call TRBJ2-5, with 7 bases fitting TRBD1. The CDR3 sequence is CASGRQGTRETQYF. Here the CDR3 DNA reads TGTGCTAGTGGTCGACAGGGAACGAGAGAGACCCAGTACTTC.